This T cell receptor beta chain was sequenced for a study of T cells in Graves' hyperthyroidism and ophthalmopathy. Study details: Specimen type is peripheral blood, collected at initial diagnosis prior to any treatment.

This CDR3 has 17 amino acids. The germline CDR1 and CDR2 sequences are PRHDT and FYEKMQ (reference sequence). The ends were cut back, 5 bases at V and 2 bases at J, with 21 bases in the middle. PBMCs were collected from an approximately 9.3 ml volume of fresh peripheral blood. The source material, RNA transcripts, was used to amplify TCR beta CDR3 regions. With the HTBI primer set, the TCR CDR3 went through a first round of RT-PCR. A single record per CDR3 protein comes from TCRdb applying MiXCR to the multiplex PCR reads. The profile covers 450,000 to 600,000 distinct CDR3 sequences, with about 20% appearing a single time and over 45% taken by the ten largest.

The sample taken for sequencing was blood. The clonotype originates from a man aged 35 to 55 with Graves' ophthalmopathy. The chain has TRBV13 and TRBJ1-2; D might be TRBD1 (5 bases). The CDR3 DNA is TGTGCCAGCAGCACCCCGACGGGACTCAGATTGAACTATGGCTACACCTTC. Translation: CASSTPTGLRLNYGYTF.